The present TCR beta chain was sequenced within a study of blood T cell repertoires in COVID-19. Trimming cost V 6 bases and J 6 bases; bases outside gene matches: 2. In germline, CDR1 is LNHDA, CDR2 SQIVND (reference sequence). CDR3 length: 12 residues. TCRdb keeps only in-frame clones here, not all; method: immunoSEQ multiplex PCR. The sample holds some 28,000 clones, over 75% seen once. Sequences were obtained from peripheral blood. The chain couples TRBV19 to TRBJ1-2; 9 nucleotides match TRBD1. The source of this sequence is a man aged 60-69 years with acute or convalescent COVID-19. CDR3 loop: CASSGQGNGYTF. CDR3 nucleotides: TGTGCCAGTAGCGGACAGGGGAATGGCTACACCTTC.